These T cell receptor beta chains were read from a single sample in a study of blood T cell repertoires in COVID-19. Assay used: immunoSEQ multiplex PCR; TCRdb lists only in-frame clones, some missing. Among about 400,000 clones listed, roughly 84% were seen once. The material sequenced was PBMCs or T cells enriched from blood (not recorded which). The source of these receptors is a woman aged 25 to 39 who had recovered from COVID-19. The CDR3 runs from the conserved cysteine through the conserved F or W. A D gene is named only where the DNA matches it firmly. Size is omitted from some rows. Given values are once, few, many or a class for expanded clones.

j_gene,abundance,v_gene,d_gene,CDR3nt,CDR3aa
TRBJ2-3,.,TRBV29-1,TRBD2,TGCAGCGCCGGACTAGCAGTAGATACGCAGTATTTT,CSAGLAVDTQYF
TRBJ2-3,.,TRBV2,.,TGTGCCAGCAGAGAGATCGTGACAGATACGCAGTATTTT,CASREIVTDTQYF
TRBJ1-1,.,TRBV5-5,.,TGTGCCAGCACTAGGAGGGGAGGGGGCACTGAAGCTTTCTTT,CASTRRGGGTEAFF
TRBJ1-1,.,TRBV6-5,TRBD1,TGTGCCAGCAGGGACAGGGTCGAAGCTTTCTTT,CASRDRVEAFF
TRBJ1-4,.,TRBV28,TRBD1,TGTGCCAGCAGTCCCAGAGACAGGGCGAATGAAAAACTGTTTTTT,CASSPRDRANEKLFF
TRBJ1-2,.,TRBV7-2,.,TGTGCCAGCAGCCCCACCTCGGGGGTTAACTATGGCTACACCTTC,CASSPTSGVNYGYTF
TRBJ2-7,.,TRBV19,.,TGTGCCAGTAGTATTCAACATTCCTTCTACGAGCAGTACTTC,CASSIQHSFYEQYF
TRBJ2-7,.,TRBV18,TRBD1,TGTGCCAGCTCACCACTTTCCAGGGGGTCCTACGAGCAGTACTTC,CASSPLSRGSYEQYF
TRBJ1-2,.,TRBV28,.,TGTGCCAGCAGTTCGTACAGGGAATTAGAAGATGGCTACACCTTC,CASSSYRELEDGYTF
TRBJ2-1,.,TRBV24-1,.,TGTGCCACCAGTGACCCGGTGATAGCAGGGTACAATGAGCAGTTCTTC,CATSDPVIAGYNEQFF
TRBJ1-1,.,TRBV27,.,TGTGCCGAAACGGGTAAGGAATCGGACACTGAAGCTTTCTTT,CAETGKESDTEAFF
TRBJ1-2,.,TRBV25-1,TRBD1,TGTGCCAGCAGTTTCCCGACAGGGGGGTATTATGGCTACACCTTC,CASSFPTGGYYGYTF
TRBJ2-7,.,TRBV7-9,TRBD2,TGTGCCAGCAGCTCCGGGACTAGCGGAACCTACGAGCAGTACTTC,CASSSGTSGTYEQYF
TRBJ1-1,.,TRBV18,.,TGTGCCAGCTCACCGAGAAGAACCCAGGGTGCTGAAGCTTTCTTT,CASSPRRTQGAEAFF
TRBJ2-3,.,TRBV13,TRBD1,TGTGCCAGCAGCTTAAAGGGGGCAGAAGCAGATACGCAGTATTTT,CASSLKGAEADTQYF
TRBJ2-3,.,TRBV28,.,TGTGCCAGCTTCGAGGGCTTGCAAAGCACAGATACGCAGTATTTT,CASFEGLQSTDTQYF
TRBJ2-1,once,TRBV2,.,TGTGCCAGCAATGGTCAGGGAGGTACCTACAATGAGCAGTTCTTC,CASNGQGGTYNEQFF
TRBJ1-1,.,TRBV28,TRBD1,TGTGCCAGCAGTGACAGGGCTGAAGCTTTCTTT,CASSDRAEAFF
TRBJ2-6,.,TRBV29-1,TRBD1,TGCAGCGTTAGGACAGGCGCGGGCCTATCTGGGGCCAACGTCCTGACTTTC,CSVRTGAGLSGANVLTF
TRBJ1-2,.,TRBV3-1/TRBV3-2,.,TGTGCCAGCAGCCAAGTGCTTTGGGGGCATGGCTACACCTTC,CASSQVLWGHGYTF
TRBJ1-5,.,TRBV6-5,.,TGTGCCAGCAGGCCGGGCACGGGACAGCCCCAGCATTTT,CASRPGTGQPQHF
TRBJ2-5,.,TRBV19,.,TGTGCCAGTAGCACACAAACAGGGTTTGGAGAGACCCAGTACTTC,CASSTQTGFGETQYF
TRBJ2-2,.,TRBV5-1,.,TGCGCCACCAATTTGGGGGCTCCCACCGGGGAGCTGTTTTTT,CATNLGAPTGELFF
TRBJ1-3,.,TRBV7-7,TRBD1,TGTGCTAGCAGCTCGGGACAGCCTGGAAACACCATATATTTT,CASSSGQPGNTIYF
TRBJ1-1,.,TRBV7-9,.,TGTGCCAGCAGCTTTACGGGAGCTGATACTGAAGCTTTCTTT,CASSFTGADTEAFF
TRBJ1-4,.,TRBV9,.,TGTGCCAGCAGCGTAGGGGGAGGAGAAAAACTGTTTTTT,CASSVGGGEKLFF
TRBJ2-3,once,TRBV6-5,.,TGTGCCAGCAGTTACTCGAGAGGAGGGATGGATACGCAGTATTTT,CASSYSRGGMDTQYF
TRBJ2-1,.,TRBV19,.,TGTGCCAGTAGTTTTACGGGGTCGAGGAATGAGCAGTTCTTC,CASSFTGSRNEQFF
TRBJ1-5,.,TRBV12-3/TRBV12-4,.,TGTGCCAGCAGTTTCCAGGTTACGCCCCAGCATTTT,CASSFQVTPQHF
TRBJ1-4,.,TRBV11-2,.,TGTGCCAGCAGCTTAGGCGACAGGCGGTATGAAAAACTGTTTTTT,CASSLGDRRYEKLFF
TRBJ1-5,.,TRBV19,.,TGTGCCAGCGGACACCACAATCAGCCCCAGCATTTT,CASGHHNQPQHF
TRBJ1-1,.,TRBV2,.,TGTGCCAGCAGGGAGGGGAGGGGGACTGAAGCTTTCTTT,CASREGRGTEAFF
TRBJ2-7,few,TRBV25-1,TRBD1,TGTGCCAGCACCAACAGGGGATCGTACTACGAGCAGTACTTC,CASTNRGSYYEQYF
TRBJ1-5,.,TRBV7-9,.,TGTGCCAGCAGCGATTCTCGGGGGCCCCAGCATTTT,CASSDSRGPQHF
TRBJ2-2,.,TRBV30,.,TGTGCCTGGAGTGTAAACCGACTCGGGGAGCTGTTTTTT,CAWSVNRLGELFF
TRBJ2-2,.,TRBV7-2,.,TGTGCCAGCAGCCCCCCGGTCGCCGGGGAGCTGTTTTTT,CASSPPVAGELFF
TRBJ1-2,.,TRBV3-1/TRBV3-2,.,TGTGCCAGCAGCCAGTTACAGGGTGAATATGGCTACACCTTC,CASSQLQGEYGYTF
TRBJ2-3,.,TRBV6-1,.,TGTGCCAGCAGTGCGGAGGGGCATCCCAGCACAGATACGCAGTATTTT,CASSAEGHPSTDTQYF
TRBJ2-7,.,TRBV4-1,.,TGCGCCAGCAGCCAAGAGGCGGGGATCTACGAGCAGTACTTC,CASSQEAGIYEQYF
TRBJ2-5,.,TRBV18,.,TGTGCCAGCTCACCGCCAGTTCAAGAGACCCAGTACTTC,CASSPPVQETQYF
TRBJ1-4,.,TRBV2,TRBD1,TGTGCCAGCAGTCGGACAGGCACTAATGAAAAACTGTTTTTT,CASSRTGTNEKLFF
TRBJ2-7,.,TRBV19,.,TGTGCCAGTAGCCTCAGGCGGGGTTACGAGCAGTACTTC,CASSLRRGYEQYF
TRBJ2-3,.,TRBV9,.,TGTGCCAGCAGCGTAGGACCCGTGACTAGCACAGATACGCAGTATTTT,CASSVGPVTSTDTQYF
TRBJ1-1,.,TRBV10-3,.,TGTGCCATCACCTCTCGAGGGCTTGACACTGAAGCTTTCTTT,CAITSRGLDTEAFF
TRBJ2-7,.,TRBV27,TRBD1,TGTGCCAGCAGTTCACCTCAGGGGGCGACTCCCTACGAGCAGTACTTC,CASSSPQGATPYEQYF
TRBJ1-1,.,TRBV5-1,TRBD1,TGCGCCAGCTCCTACAGGGGTATGCGCGACACTGAAGCTTTCTTT,CASSYRGMRDTEAFF
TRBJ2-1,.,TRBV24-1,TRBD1,TGTGCCACCAGTGACCATGGACAGGGCCGGCCTGAGCAGTTCTTC,CATSDHGQGRPEQFF
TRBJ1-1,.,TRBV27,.,TGTGCCAGCAGTGTACAGGGATCGGTCACTGAAGCTTTCTTT,CASSVQGSVTEAFF
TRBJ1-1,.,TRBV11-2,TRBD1,TGTGCCAGCAGCTTAGAGGGGACAGGGGGCGCGACTGAAGCTTTCTTT,CASSLEGTGGATEAFF